This T cell receptor beta chain was captured in a study of TIL therapy for anti-PD-1-resistant metastatic lung cancer. Indicated time point: pre-treatment sample, taken before nivolumab and TIL therapy. This was the immunoSEQ v3 assay. Libraries were sequenced to 2 million to 2.5 million read pairs (survey) or roughly 4.5-6.5 million (deep). Profiled with immunoSEQ multiplex PCR; TCRdb holds only in-frame clones, not every one. The data hold around 55,000 clones, with 70% to 90% observed a single time. The V and J ends lost 4 bases and 5 bases respectively, with 15 bases between them. The V gene's germline CDR1 is SGHRS and CDR2 YFSETQ. The CDR3 is made up of 15 amino acids.

The TCR was taken from a person aged 25-85 years with non-small cell lung cancer. The genes are TRBV5-1 and TRBJ1-4; D call uncertain. This sample comprised blood, obtained at baseline. CDR3 DNA sequence: TGCGCCAGCAGCCTTACGGGGTCCCCAAATGAAAAACTGTTTTTT. Encoded protein: CASSLTGSPNEKLFF.